This TCR beta chain was retrieved from a study of blood T cell dynamics during melanoma immunotherapy. The overall study: Metastatic melanoma patients received first-line pembrolizumab or nivolumab plus ipilimumab. Broader study findings: At W3, later disease-control patients showed bifurcated PBMC repertoire changes, unlike progressors.

As to time point: pre-treatment baseline. Disease control meant complete response, partial response or stable disease at 12 weeks. Patients with prior systemic cancer treatment, concomitant immunosuppressants, or other active malignancies were excluded. Profiling relied on immunoSEQ multiplex PCR, and the TCRdb table lists in-frame clones only, not all of them. This sample has 20,000 to 30,000 clones, with around 88% found just once. This clone is a singleton in its sample. The antigen remains undetermined. This CDR3 has 16 residues. Germline V CDR1 and CDR2: MDHEN, SYDVKM. The ends lost 4 bases at V and 7 bases at J; junction bases unmatched: 12.

The J gene is TRBJ2-1, the V gene TRBV28; 8 nucleotides agree with TRBD2. The receptor comes from a human donor with melanoma. Sequences were derived from blood, sampled from a patient treated with checkpoint blockade. The CDR3 coding sequence is TGTGCCAGCAGTTACCTAGCCGGGAGGGCGGGGAATGAGCAGTTCTTC. It is translated as CASSYLAGRAGNEQFF.